A single sample gave rise to the 20 T cell receptor beta chains below, sequenced in a study of T-cell reconstitution after alpha-beta-depleted transplantation in children. The TCRbeta library incorporated unique molecular identifiers. A single record per CDR3 protein comes from TCRdb applying MiXCR to the PCR reads. The sample lists 250,000 to 400,000 distinct CDR3 sequences; approximately 23% were seen once. Sequencing used PBMCs, mostly from graft donor cells, obtained 180 days after TCRalphabeta/CD19-depleted stem cell transplant. The source of these receptors is a male patient younger than 18 who had a stem cell transplant for acute lymphoblastic leukemia, so the T cells may come from the graft donor.

The gene calls are TRBV10-2 and TRBJ2-7, with D perhaps TRBD2 (5 bases). Germline assignment: CDR1 WSHSY and CDR2 SAAADI. The CDR3 is 13 amino acids. Trimming removed 6 bases at V and 5 bases at J, with 14 bases between. CDR3: CASREDSWDEQYF. The CDR3 nucleotides read TGCGCCAGCAGGGAGGACTCATGGGACGAGCAGTACTTC.

The rearrangement links TRBV27 to TRBJ2-5; D might be TRBD2 (5 bases). Germline V gene lookup returns CDR1 MNHEY and CDR2 SMNVEV (reference sequence). V was pared by 5 bases and J by 4 bases, with 20 bases between. This CDR3 has 16 residues. CDR3 DNA sequence: TGTGCCAGCAGTCGAGCAGGTCGGGGTTACCTAGAGACCCAGTACTTC. Its translation is CASSRAGRGYLETQYF.

The chain joins TRBV29-1 to TRBJ1-2; D gene uncertain. Germline CDR1 and CDR2: SQVTM and ANQGSEA. V dropped 1 base and J dropped 0 bases, with 9 bases sitting between them. The CDR3 is made up of 14 amino acids. The CDR3 DNA follows: TGCAGCGTTGAAGTCATCCTTCCTAACTATGGCTACACCTTC. It translates to CSVEVILPNYGYTF.

A few counts support this clonotype. V is TRBV12-3 or TRBV12-4 and J is TRBJ1-2; no firm D call. Trimming stripped 2 bases from V and 0 bases from J, with 10 bases between. This CDR3 is 15 amino acids long. For the CDR3, the DNA is TGTGCCAGCAGTTTAAAGAGGCTAGCTAACTATGGCTACACCTTC. Amino acids: CASSLKRLANYGYTF.

In its sample, this clonotype was seen a few times. This chain joins TRBV7-3 and TRBJ2-1, with D unresolved. The CDR3 is made up of 13 amino acids. Per germline, CDR1 SGHTA and CDR2 FQGTGA. V lost 5 bases, J lost 6 bases, and 11 bases lay in between. CDR3 protein: CASSRAGFNEQFF. The CDR3 region has the DNA TGTGCCAGCAGCAGGGCAGGCTTCAATGAGCAGTTCTTC. Looking up the rest from reference TRBV7-3 and TRBJ2-1 gives the full variable domain: GAGVSQTPSNKVTEKGKYVELRCDPISGHTALYWYRQSLGQGPEFLIYFQGTGAADDSGLPNDRFFAVRPEGSVSTLKIQRTERGDSAVYLCASSRAGFNEQFFGPGTRLTVL.

This clonotype showed up just a few times. V and J are TRBV5-1 and TRBJ1-2; D ambiguous. The CDR3 has 13 residues. The germline V gene encodes CDR1 SGHRS and CDR2 YFSETQ. Deletions cut 0 bases from V and 0 bases from J, with 3 bases between. This CDR3 is CASSLGSNYGYTF. For the CDR3, the DNA is TGCGCCAGCAGCTTGGGGTCTAACTATGGCTACACCTTC.

In its sample, this clonotype was seen a few times. The V gene is TRBV7-9, the J gene TRBJ2-1, with D unclear. V lost 0 bases to trimming and J lost 9 bases, with 3 bases between them. Germline V CDR1 and CDR2: SEHNR, FQNEAQ (reference sequence). The CDR3 contains 11 residues. The CDR3 nucleotides are TGTGCCAGCAGCTTAGCCCCTGAGCAGTTCTTC. Translating it yields CASSLAPEQFF.

The J gene is TRBJ2-5, the V gene TRBV20-1; 9 bases are shared with TRBD1. Germline CDR1 and CDR2: DFQATT and SNEGSKA (reference sequence). The CDR3 runs 14 residues. J was trimmed by 6 bases and V by 5 bases; bases with no gene match: 10. This chain's CDR3 is CSAPYRGRPKTQYF. CDR3 bases: TGCAGTGCTCCCTACAGGGGGCGCCCAAAGACCCAGTACTTC.

In its sample, this clonotype was seen a few times. The chain uses TRBV20-1 and TRBJ2-7, with D possibly being TRBD2 (6 bases). Germline loops: CDR1 DFQATT, CDR2 SNEGSKA (reference sequence). The CDR3 sequence is 15 residues long. V was cut by 0 bases and J by 0 bases, with 12 bases left in between. The CDR3 is CSAREGGGASYEQYF. The CDR3 bases are TGCAGTGCTAGAGAGGGCGGCGGGGCCTCCTACGAGCAGTACTTC.

In its sample, this clonotype was seen a few times. The V call is TRBV11-2, the J call TRBJ1-2; weak D call: TRBD1 (5 bases). CDR3 length equals 15 residues. CDR1 and CDR2 (germline): SGHAT, FQNNGV. V dropped 1 base and J dropped 6 bases, with 15 bases sitting between them. In nucleotides, the CDR3 is TGTGCCAGCAGCTTAGCGGCGGACACACAGAATGGCTACACCTTC. It encodes CASSLAADTQNGYTF.

This clonotype was detected only a few times. The chain carries TRBV6-1 and TRBJ2-1; 9 bases agree with TRBD2. Germline CDR1 reads MNHNS; CDR2 reads SASEGT. V lost 7 bases, J lost 7 bases, and 14 bases stayed unmatched. CDR3 size: 16 residues. CDR3 sequence reads: CASNHGAGGPFNEQFF. The CDR3 coding sequence is TGTGCCAGCAACCACGGGGCGGGAGGGCCCTTTAATGAGCAGTTCTTC.

This clonotype was detected only a few times. The V gene is TRBV2, the J gene TRBJ2-3; 7 nucleotides match TRBD1. The CDR3 totals 13 residues. V lost 5 bases and J lost 8; bases outside the gene matches: 7. Germline V gene sequence: CDR1 SNHLY, CDR2 FYNNEI. The CDR3 bases are TGTGCCAGCAGTCAAGACAGGGTCGCTACGCAGTATTTT. Its protein product is CASSQDRVATQYF.

This chain joins TRBV19 and TRBJ2-1, with TRBD2 as a possible D gene (5 bases). The CDR3 is 13 residues long. Trimming left V 5 bases short and J 9 bases short, with 14 bases between. Germline CDR1 and CDR2: LNHDA and SQIVND (reference sequence). CDR3 sequence (DNA): TGTGCCAGTAGTCTGCTAGCTCGGAGTGAGCAGTTCTTC. Encoded protein: CASSLLARSEQFF.

This clonotype turned up a few times. The V call is TRBV15, the J call TRBJ2-3, with a possible D match to TRBD2 (5 bases). The CDR3 length is 15 residues. CDR1 is LNHNV and CDR2 is YYDKDF in the germline V gene (reference sequence). The V gene lost 1 base and the J gene lost 4 bases, with 12 bases spanning the gap. The CDR3 DNA sequence: TGTGCCACCAGCAGAGTGCGGGCTGAACCAGATACGCAGTATTTT. This sequence encodes CATSRVRAEPDTQYF.

V gene TRBV27 combines with J gene TRBJ2-3, with D tentatively TRBD2 (5 bases). V lost 3 bases, J lost 2 bases, and 15 bases lay in between. CDR1 MNHEY and CDR2 SMNVEV come from the germline V gene (reference sequence). The CDR3 is 16 residues long. The CDR3 coding sequence is TGTGCCAGCAGTTTTGGAGGCGGCGAGCACACAGATACGCAGTATTTT. Amino acid sequence: CASSFGGGEHTDTQYF.

The chain links TRBV6-5 to TRBJ2-3; D gene ambiguous. V was pared by 2 bases and J by 0 bases, with 6 bases between. This CDR3 region has 14 residues. Germline CDR1 is MNHEY and CDR2 is SVGAGI. CDR3 bases: TGTGCCAGCAGTTACATAACTAGCACAGATACGCAGTATTTT. The encoded protein is CASSYITSTDTQYF.

V and J are TRBV20-1 and TRBJ2-7, with D uncertain. V lost 3 bases and J lost 3, with 12 bases in between. The CDR3 totals 13 residues. Per the germline V gene, CDR1 is DFQATT and CDR2 is SNEGSKA (reference sequence). The CDR3 protein is CSASHLGVYEQYF. CDR3 bases: TGCAGTGCTAGTCATCTGGGCGTCTACGAGCAGTACTTC.

The chain uses TRBV5-1 and TRBJ2-7, with 11 bases aligning to TRBD2. CDR1 is SGHRS, CDR2 YFSETQ, per germline. This CDR3 has 14 amino acids. Trimming took 4 bases from V and 9 from J; bases not matched to a gene: 9. The CDR3, as DNA: TGCGCCAGCAGCATCACCGGGACTAGCGGCGGGCAGTACTTC. Protein sequence: CASSITGTSGGQYF.

This clonotype was counted only a few times. The rearrangement links TRBV3-1 to TRBJ1-2; D possibly corresponds to TRBD1 (5 bases). This CDR3 region has 13 residues. The germline V and J ends were trimmed by 4 bases and 6 bases, with 12 bases remaining between them. Germline lookup yields CDR1 LGHDT and CDR2 YNNKEL (reference sequence). The CDR3 protein is CASSPRGTNGYTF. For the CDR3, the DNA is TGTGCCAGCAGCCCCCGTGGGACGAATGGCTACACCTTC.

V is TRBV13 and J is TRBJ1-2, with a possible D match to TRBD1 (6 bases). The length of the CDR3 is 13 residues. V was cut by 2 bases and J by 6 bases, with 10 bases left in between. The germline V gene encodes CDR1 PRHDT and CDR2 FYEKMQ (reference sequence). Written as DNA, the CDR3 is TGTGCCAGCAGCTTACCAGGGGTGGATGGCTACACCTTC. This translates into CASSLPGVDGYTF.